Reported below is one TCR beta chain. The antigen remains undetermined. Unmatched junction bases numbered 1, after V lost 2 bases and J lost 3 bases. The germline V gene has CDR1 MNHNY and CDR2 SVGAGI (reference sequence). CDR3 length equals 14 residues. Though nominally healthy at sampling, donors likely had unrecorded immune exposures. PCR was performed using 60 Vbeta and 13 Jbeta primers. Generated by immunoSEQ multiplex PCR, the TCRdb table keeps only in-frame clones and is missing some. Of some 120,000 clones detected, 79% appear once; the ten largest clones hold 2% to 2.5%. This record belongs to a study of cytomegalovirus exposure and HLA in healthy donors. General observations from the study: In an earlier analysis, in about 530 donors, most V segments appeared productive either ~87% or ~30% of the time. The HLA-A and HLA-B alleles of most subjects were reportedly predicted accurately from TCR beta sequences.

Material: PBMCs. The chain uses TRBV6-6 and TRBJ1-5, with 7 nucleotides matching TRBD1. The receptor was derived from a young man in good health and CMV-seronegative. The CDR3 protein is CASSYDRANQPQHF. CDR3 bases: TGTGCCAGCAGTTACGACAGGGCCAATCAGCCCCAGCATTTT.